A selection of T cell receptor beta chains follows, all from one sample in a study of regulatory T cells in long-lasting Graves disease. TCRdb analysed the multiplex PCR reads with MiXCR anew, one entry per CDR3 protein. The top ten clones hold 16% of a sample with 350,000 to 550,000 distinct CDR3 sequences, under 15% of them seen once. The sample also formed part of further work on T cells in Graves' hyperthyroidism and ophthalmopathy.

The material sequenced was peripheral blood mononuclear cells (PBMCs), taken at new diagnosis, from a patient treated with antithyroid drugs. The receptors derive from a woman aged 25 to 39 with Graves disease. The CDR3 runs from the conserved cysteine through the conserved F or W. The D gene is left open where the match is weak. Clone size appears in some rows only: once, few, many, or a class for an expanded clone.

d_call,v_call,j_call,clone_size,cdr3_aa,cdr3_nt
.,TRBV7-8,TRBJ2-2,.,CASSLGRGVSNTGELFF,TGTGCCAGCAGCTTGGGGCGCGGCGTATCCAACACCGGGGAGCTGTTTTTT
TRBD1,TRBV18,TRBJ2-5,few,CASSSRDRGRGRETQYF,TGTGCCAGCTCGTCCCGGGACAGGGGGCGCGGCCGGGAGACCCAGTACTTC
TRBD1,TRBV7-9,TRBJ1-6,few,CASSLGGTGGVRYNSPLHF,TGTGCCAGCAGCTTAGGGGGGACAGGCGGGGTGAGATATAATTCACCCCTCCACTTT
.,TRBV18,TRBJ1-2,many,CASSPQGYYGYTF,TGTGCCAGCTCACCACAGGGGTACTATGGCTACACCTTC
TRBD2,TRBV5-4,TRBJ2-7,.,CASSLLGAGGPFEQYF,TGTGCCAGCAGCCTCCTCGGAGCGGGGGGACCTTTCGAGCAGTACTTC
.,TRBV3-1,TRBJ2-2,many,CASSRRLDTGELFF,TGTGCCAGCAGCCGCAGGCTAGACACCGGGGAGCTGTTTTTT
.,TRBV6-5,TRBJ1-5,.,CASTQKQSYQPQHF,TGTGCCAGCACCCAAAAACAGTCTTATCAGCCCCAGCATTTT
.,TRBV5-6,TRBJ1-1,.,CASSWGTLNTEAFF,TGTGCCAGCAGCTGGGGGACACTGAACACTGAAGCTTTCTTT
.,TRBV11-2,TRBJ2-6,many,CASSLGSSGANVLTF,TGTGCCAGCAGTTTAGGTTCCTCTGGGGCCAACGTCCTGACTTTC
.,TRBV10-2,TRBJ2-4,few,CASSVFRAKLAKNIQYF,TGCGCCAGCAGTGTTTTCAGAGCGAAACTAGCCAAAAACATTCAGTACTTC
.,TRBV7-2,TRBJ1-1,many,CASRRGGKDTEAFF,TGTGCCAGCAGGCGGGGTGGGAAGGACACTGAAGCTTTCTTT
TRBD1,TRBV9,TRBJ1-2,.,CASNPGGNYGYTF,TGTGCCAGCAACCCAGGGGGCAACTATGGCTACACCTTC
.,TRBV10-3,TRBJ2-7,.,CAISESEIDRPRDYEQYF,TGTGCCATCAGTGAGTCGGAGATTGACAGGCCCCGGGACTACGAGCAGTACTTC
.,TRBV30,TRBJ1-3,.,CAWNPTGSSGNTIYF,TGTGCCTGGAATCCGACAGGTAGTTCTGGAAACACCATATATTTT
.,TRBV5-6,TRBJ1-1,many,CASSSTETRWAFF,TGTGCCAGCAGCTCCACCGAGACACGGTGGGCTTTCTTT
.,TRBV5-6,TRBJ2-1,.,CASSLAGQYSFNEQFF,TGTGCCAGCAGCTTGGCTGGTCAGTATTCATTCAATGAGCAGTTCTTC
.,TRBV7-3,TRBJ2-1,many,CASSLIPVEEQFF,TGTGCCAGCAGCTTAATACCAGTGGAAGAGCAGTTCTTC
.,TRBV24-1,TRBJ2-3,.,CATSDLDRGPDTQYF,TGTGCCACCAGTGATCTAGACAGAGGGCCAGATACGCAGTATTTT
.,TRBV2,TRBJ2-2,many,CASSEAGRANTGELFF,TGTGCCAGCAGTGAAGCGGGCAGGGCGAACACCGGGGAGCTGTTTTTT
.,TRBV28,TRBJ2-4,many,CASAHGIAKNIQYF,TGTGCCAGCGCGCATGGGATAGCCAAAAACATTCAGTACTTC
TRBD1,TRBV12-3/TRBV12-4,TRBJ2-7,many,CASSTSGTGVNEQYF,TGTGCCAGCAGCACCTCCGGGACAGGGGTAAACGAGCAGTACTTC
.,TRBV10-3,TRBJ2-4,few,CAISEGRLAKNIQYF,TGTGCCATCAGTGAGGGGAGACTAGCCAAAAACATTCAGTACTTC
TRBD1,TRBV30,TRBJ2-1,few,CAWNRGNEQFF,TGTGCCTGGAACAGGGGGAATGAGCAGTTCTTC
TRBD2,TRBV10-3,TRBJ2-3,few,CAISERAGDSTDTQYF,TGTGCCATCAGTGAGAGAGCGGGAGACTCCACAGATACGCAGTATTTT
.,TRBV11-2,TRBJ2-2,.,CASSLVASYTGELFF,TGTGCCAGCAGCTTAGTGGCGTCCTACACCGGGGAGCTGTTTTTT
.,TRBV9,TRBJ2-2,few,CASSRSSSGARSGELFF,TGTGCCAGCAGCAGATCGTCCTCAGGGGCGCGGTCCGGGGAGCTGTTTTTT
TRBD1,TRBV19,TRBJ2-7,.,CASSMGQGAVGEQYF,TGTGCCAGTAGTATGGGACAGGGGGCCGTAGGCGAGCAGTACTTC
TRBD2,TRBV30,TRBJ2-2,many,CAWSPGTSGTTGELFF,TGTGCCTGGAGTCCTGGGACTAGCGGGACCACCGGGGAGCTGTTTTTT
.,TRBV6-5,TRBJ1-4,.,CASSYSTPGRGEKLFF,TGTGCCAGCAGTTACTCGACGCCAGGGCGCGGGGAAAAACTGTTTTTT
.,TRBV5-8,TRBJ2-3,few,CASGEGLETDTQYF,TGTGCATCGGGAGAGGGCCTGGAGACAGATACGCAGTATTTT
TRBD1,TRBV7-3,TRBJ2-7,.,CASNPIPGQGVIKGWYEQYF,TGTGCCAGCAACCCTATCCCGGGACAGGGGGTAATCAAAGGGTGGTACGAGCAGTACTTC
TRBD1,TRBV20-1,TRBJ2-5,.,CSARGGGTGRRQETQYF,TGCAGTGCTAGAGGGGGTGGGACAGGGCGTCGTCAAGAGACCCAGTACTTC
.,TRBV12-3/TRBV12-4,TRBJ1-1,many,CASSSVREAFF,TGTGCCAGCAGTTCGGTCCGGGAAGCTTTCTTT
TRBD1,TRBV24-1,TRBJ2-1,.,CATQTRQGEWDEQFF,TGTGCCACCCAGACGAGACAGGGGGAATGGGATGAGCAGTTCTTC
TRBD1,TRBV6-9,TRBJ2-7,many,CASSYVAGGPYEQYF,TGTGCCAGCAGTTACGTGGCAGGGGGTCCCTACGAGCAGTACTTC
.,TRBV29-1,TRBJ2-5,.,CSVDLNQRMPYNEQYF,TGCAGCGTTGACCTGAACCAGAGAATGCCCTACAATGAGCAGTACTTC
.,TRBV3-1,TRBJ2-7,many,CASSPLDSTYEQYF,TGTGCCAGCAGCCCCTTAGACAGCACCTACGAGCAGTACTTC
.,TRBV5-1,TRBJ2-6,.,CASSLGSHPSGANVLTF,TGTGCCAGCAGCTTGGGATCCCACCCCTCTGGGGCCAACGTCCTGACTTTC
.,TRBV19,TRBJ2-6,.,CASRSGRAPLSGANVLTF,TGTGCCAGTAGGTCCGGCAGGGCCCCTCTCTCTGGGGCCAACGTCCTGACTTTC
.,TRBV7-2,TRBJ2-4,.,CASSLTVVKNIQYF,TGTGCCAGCAGCTTAACGGTTGTCAAAAACATTCAGTACTTC